The 24 T cell receptor beta chains presented below share a single source sample, sequenced in a study of blood T cell repertoires in COVID-19. Repertoires were generated with immunoSEQ multiplex PCR, while TCRdb's copy carries only in-frame clones and drops some. The sample holds fewer than 300,000 clones; around 90% are singletons and the top ten take roughly 0.8%. Source material: peripheral blood. The source is a woman aged 30 to 39 with acute or convalescent COVID-19.

The chain carries TRBV29-1 and TRBJ2-7; maybe TRBD1 (5 bases). The CDR3 has 12 residues. The ends were cut back, 7 bases at V and 2 bases at J, with 12 bases in the middle. Germline CDR1 reads SQVTM; CDR2 reads ANQGSEA. As DNA, the CDR3 is TGCAGCGGACAGTCCGGACCCTACGAGCAGTACTTC. Translated: CSGQSGPYEQYF.

The genes are TRBV3-1 (or the pseudogene TRBV3-2) and TRBJ2-1; D is undetermined. CDR1 and CDR2 from the germline V gene are LGHDT and YNNKEL (reference sequence). The CDR3 spans 16 residues. V gave up 4 bases and J gave up 2 bases, with 15 bases separating them. CDR3: CASSLSSSVTYNEQFF. The CDR3 DNA sequence: TGTGCCAGCAGCCTAAGCAGCAGCGTTACCTACAATGAGCAGTTCTTC.

The gene calls are TRBV15 and TRBJ2-7; 9 nucleotides line up with TRBD2. V lost 1 base and J lost 0; bases outside the gene matches: 13. The CDR3 contains 19 residues. Germline CDR1 LNHNV, CDR2 YYDKDF (reference sequence). The CDR3 reads CATSRVPRGGGRVSYEQYF. CDR3 coding DNA: TGTGCCACCAGCAGAGTGCCCCGAGGGGGCGGGAGGGTCTCCTACGAGCAGTACTTC.

This chain uses TRBV2 with TRBJ1-1, with a weak D call TRBD1 (6 bases). Germline V gives CDR1 SNHLY, CDR2 FYNNEI. V dropped 10 bases and J dropped 1 base, with 13 bases sitting between them. CDR3 length: 13 amino acids. CDR3 DNA: TGTGCCACCCAACAGGGCCCGAACACTGAAGCTTTCTTT. Residues: CATQQGPNTEAFF.

The chain combines TRBV4-3 with TRBJ1-1, with 8 bases identical to TRBD1. The V gene end was trimmed by 1 base and the J gene end by 4 bases; junction bases not matched to a gene: 5. The CDR3 has 15 residues. The V gene's germline CDR1 is LGHNA and CDR2 YSLEER. CDR3 sequence: CASSQADRVSTEAFF. DNA of the CDR3: TGCGCCAGCAGCCAAGCGGACAGGGTGAGCACTGAAGCTTTCTTT.

The rearrangement uses TRBV12-3 or TRBV12-4 and TRBJ1-5, with 7 bases aligning to TRBD1. The CDR3 has 13 residues. The J segment lost 6 bases and the V segment lost 6 bases, leaving 5 bases of the junction unmatched. The CDR3 DNA is TGTGCCAGCAGCCCGACAGGGACTCAGCCCCAGCATTTT. Translation gives CASSPTGTQPQHF.

This clone has just one count. The chain carries TRBV24-1 and TRBJ1-2; TRBD1 matches 9 bases. Germline-derived CDR1 and CDR2 are KGHDR and SFDVKD. CDR3 size: 14 residues. V lost 9 bases and J lost 11; bases outside the gene matches: 15. CDR3 sequence: CATGTDRGEVGYTF. For the CDR3, the DNA is TGTGCCACCGGGACGGACAGGGGAGAGGTTGGGTACACCTTC.

This clone has only one observation. The V gene is TRBV9, the J gene TRBJ2-1; 9 bases match TRBD2. The germline V gene has CDR1 SGDLS and CDR2 YYNGEE. V was clipped by 2 bases and J by 4 bases; unmatched bases: 4. The length of the CDR3 is 15 residues. Here the CDR3 DNA reads TGTGCCAGCAGCGTTGGACTAGCGCCTTACAATGAGCAGTTCTTC. This sequence encodes CASSVGLAPYNEQFF.

The chain combines TRBV7-8 with TRBJ2-7; 8 positions agree with TRBD1. This CDR3 is 15 amino acids long. From germline, CDR1 is SGHVS and CDR2 FQNEAQ. Trimming took 5 bases from V and 5 from J; bases not matched to a gene: 11. CDR3 amino acids: CASSPIEDRANEQYF. CDR3 bases: TGTGCCAGCAGCCCGATCGAGGACAGGGCTAACGAGCAGTACTTC.

J is TRBJ1-1 and V is TRBV11-1, with unresolved D. The CDR3 is 16 amino acids. Germline loops: CDR1 SGHAT, CDR2 FQDESV (reference sequence). The germline V and J ends were trimmed by 2 bases and 0 bases, with 13 bases remaining between them. The CDR3 spells CASSLRSWQLNTEAFF. DNA of the CDR3: TGTGCCAGCAGCTTAAGATCGTGGCAGTTGAACACTGAAGCTTTCTTT.

This clone appeared a single time. V and J are TRBV7-2 and TRBJ2-1; 9 bases agree with TRBD2. The CDR3 length is 15 residues. From germline, CDR1 is SGHTA and CDR2 FQGNSA. V lost 6 bases and J lost 4; bases outside the gene matches: 7. CDR3 sequence: CASSYSLAGYNEQFF. The CDR3 DNA reads as TGTGCCAGCAGTTACTCACTAGCGGGTTACAATGAGCAGTTCTTC.

This clone was detected a few times. This sequence joins TRBV7-9 and TRBJ1-4; tentative D call: TRBD1 (6 bases). V lost 7 bases and J 0 bases, leaving 9 bases between the germline ends. Germline CDR1 and CDR2: SEHNR and FQNEAQ (reference sequence). The CDR3 runs to 14 residues. Here the CDR3 reads CASKQGTTNEKLFF. CDR3 sequence (DNA): TGTGCCAGCAAACAGGGAACAACTAATGAAAAACTGTTTTTT.

Points on this clone: Different DNA sequences within this sample yield the same CDR3. V and J are TRBV7-2 and TRBJ1-5, with 7 positions matching TRBD1. Germline V gives CDR1 SGHTA, CDR2 FQGNSA. This CDR3 spans 14 amino acids. The V gene end was trimmed by 5 bases and the J gene end by 2 bases; junction bases not matched to a gene: 3. The CDR3: CASSRTGGNQPQHF. CDR3 bases: TGTGCCAGCAGCCGGACAGGTGGCAATCAGCCCCAGCATTTT.

The V and J genes are TRBV5-4 and TRBJ2-2; 11 positions match TRBD2. Germline V gene sequence: CDR1 SGHNT, CDR2 YYREEE (reference sequence). This CDR3 spans 15 amino acids. The junction had 2 bases not matched to a gene; V was cut back by 4 bases and J by 3 bases. The CDR3 region is CASSLGLADTGELFF. CDR3 DNA: TGTGCCAGCAGCCTGGGACTAGCGGACACCGGGGAGCTGTTTTTT.

The chain uses TRBV25-1 and TRBJ1-1, with a possible D match to TRBD1 (5 bases). This CDR3 has 15 residues. Per the germline V gene, CDR1 is MGHDK and CDR2 is SYGVNS. V lost 8 bases to trimming and J lost 4 bases, with 20 bases between them. CDR3 sequence reads: CASGGLRAGGTEAFF. The CDR3 DNA sequence: TGTGCCAGCGGAGGTTTGAGGGCCGGGGGCACTGAAGCTTTCTTT.

V and J are TRBV9 and TRBJ2-3, with TRBD1 matching over 11 bases. The CDR3 sequence is 23 residues long. Trimming cost V 4 bases and J 4 bases; bases outside gene matches: 29. Germline-derived CDR1 and CDR2 are SGDLS and YYNGEE. CDR3 DNA: TGTGCCAGCAGCCCCGAAGACAATGAGGTCATAGGCGGACAGGGGGCGAGCGCAGATACGCAGTATTTT. Amino acids: CASSPEDNEVIGGQGASADTQYF.

The V and J genes are TRBV5-4 and TRBJ2-7; TRBD1 is a possible D gene (6 bases). The V gene lost 4 bases and the J gene lost 3 bases, with 23 bases spanning the gap. This CDR3 is 17 amino acids long. Looked up from germline, CDR1 is SGHNT and CDR2 is YYREEE (reference sequence). The CDR3: CASSGAIRGSVGYEQYF. CDR3 DNA: TGTGCCAGCAGCGGGGCGATCAGGGGATCCGTGGGCTACGAGCAGTACTTC. The full variable domain, completed using reference TRBV5-4 and TRBJ2-7, is ETGVTQSPTHLIKTRGQQVTLRCSSQSGHNTVSWYQQALGQGPQFIFQYYREEENGRGNFPPRFSGLQFPNYSSELNVNALELDDSALYLCASSGAIRGSVGYEQYFGPGTRLTVT.

The rearrangement uses TRBV5-6 and TRBJ1-1; TRBD1 agrees at 7 bases. V lost 4 bases to trimming and J lost 5 bases; unmatched junction nucleotides: 5. Germline CDR1 is SGHDT and CDR2 is YYEEEE. The CDR3 is 13 amino acids. CDR3 sequence reads: CASSPTGRTEAFF. The DNA of the CDR3 is TGTGCCAGCAGCCCGACAGGGCGGACTGAAGCTTTCTTT. Filled out from reference TRBV5-6 and TRBJ1-1, the complete variable domain reads DAGVTQSPTHLIKTRGQQVTLRCSPKSGHDTVSWYQQALGQGPQFIFQYYEEEERQRGNFPDRFSGHQFPNYSSELNVNALLLGDSALYLCASSPTGRTEAFFGQGTRLTVV.

The genes are TRBV5-1 and TRBJ2-1, with D possibly being TRBD1 (5 bases). The germline V gene has CDR1 SGHRS and CDR2 YFSETQ. CDR3 size: 14 residues. Trimming cost V 0 bases and J 8 bases, with 12 bases left between them. The CDR3 protein is CASSLVGVPDEQFF. The CDR3 nucleotides read TGCGCCAGCAGCTTGGTAGGGGTTCCCGATGAGCAGTTCTTC.

This clone was recorded a few times. The chain has TRBV19 and TRBJ2-7; 7 bases fit TRBD1. The V gene end was trimmed by 5 bases and the J gene end by 1 base; junction bases not matched to a gene: 14. Germline V lookup: CDR1 LNHDA, CDR2 SQIVND (reference sequence). CDR3 length: 17 residues. The CDR3 sequence: CASSPIPTGARSYEQYF. In nucleotides, the CDR3 is TGTGCCAGTAGTCCTATCCCCACAGGGGCGAGGTCCTACGAGCAGTACTTC.

The chain employs TRBV11-2 and TRBJ2-1, with TRBD2 matching 8 bases. J was trimmed by 4 bases and V by 5 bases; bases with no gene match: 13. Germline lookup yields CDR1 SGHAT and CDR2 FQNNGV. This CDR3 is built from 17 residues. CDR3 in DNA: TGTGCCAGCAGCCTCAAAACGACTAGCGCGACATACAATGAGCAGTTCTTC. Protein: CASSLKTTSATYNEQFF.

The V call is TRBV4-3, the J call TRBJ2-4; D is perhaps TRBD1 (6 bases). There are 18 residues in the CDR3. The ends were cut back, 1 base at V and 6 bases at J, with 22 bases in the middle. Germline V gene lookup returns CDR1 LGHNA and CDR2 YSLEER. The CDR3 DNA follows: TGCGCCAGCAGCCAAGGGGCACATCAAACAGGGAGAGGAAACATTCAGTACTTC. Amino acid sequence: CASSQGAHQTGRGNIQYF.

CDR3 loop: CASSLAAGGLNEQFF. CDR3 coding DNA: TGCGCCAGCAGCTTGGCGGCGGGAGGTCTCAATGAGCAGTTCTTC. The V and J genes are TRBV5-1 and TRBJ2-1; 8 bases align to TRBD2. Germline CDR1 reads SGHRS; CDR2 reads YFSETQ. The trim removed 0 bases at V and 6 bases at J, leaving 5 bases unmatched. The CDR3 sequence is 15 residues long.

This chain uses TRBV19 with TRBJ2-1, with TRBD2 matching over 7 bases. The V gene's germline CDR1 is LNHDA and CDR2 SQIVND (reference sequence). CDR3 size: 16 residues. Trimming took 3 bases from V and 4 from J; bases not matched to a gene: 9. The CDR3, as DNA: TGTGCCAGTAGTATGAAAGCGGGACTTTCATACAATGAGCAGTTCTTC. Translating gives CASSMKAGLSYNEQFF.